Listed below are T cell receptor beta chains from one sample, sequenced in a study of cytomegalovirus exposure and HLA in healthy donors. Repertoires were generated with immunoSEQ multiplex PCR, while TCRdb's copy carries only in-frame clones and drops some. The repertoire holds approximately 93,000 clones, with 75% to 85% as singletons. Sequencing input: PBMCs. These receptors were taken from a woman in her thirties or forties in good health and CMV-seronegative. Each CDR3 is given with its conserved first and last residue. Fields, in order: clone size, D gene, J gene, V gene, CDR3 protein, CDR3 DNA. A D gene is named only where the DNA matches it firmly. Clone sizes are given selectively: once, few, many, or a class where the clone is expanded.

few TRBD1 TRBJ2-1 TRBV9 CASSVSGTGVNEQFF TGTGCCAGCAGCGTAAGTGGGACAGGGGTGAATGAGCAGTTCTTC
- TRBD1 TRBJ1-2 TRBV27 CASSNDPGQGLEGYTF TGTGCCAGCAGTAACGACCCGGGACAGGGATTAGAGGGCTACACCTTC
- TRBD2 TRBJ2-2 TRBV19 CASKESSGIVAGELFF TGTGCCAGTAAGGAGAGCAGCGGGATAGTGGCGGGGGAGCTGTTTTTT
- TRBD1 TRBJ2-3 TRBV9 CASRPRDRATDTQYF TGTGCCAGCAGACCCCGGGACAGGGCAACAGATACGCAGTATTTT
- - TRBJ1-2 TRBV27 CASSLSPAAPYGYTF TGTGCCAGCAGTTTAAGTCCAGCGGCTCCCTATGGCTACACCTTC
- TRBD1 TRBJ1-5 TRBV5-1 CASSPGTGGSQPQNF TGCGCCAGCAGCCCCGGGACAGGGGGCAGTCAGCCCCAGAATTTT
- - TRBJ1-5 TRBV30 CAWSSGTGNQPQHF TGTGCCTGGAGCAGCGGGACCGGCAATCAGCCCCAGCATTTT
- TRBD1 TRBJ2-7 TRBV5-1 CASSLGTGWEQYF TGCGCCAGCAGCTTGGGGACAGGGTGGGAGCAGTACTTC
- - TRBJ2-5 TRBV7-3 CASSSKGEETQYF TGTGCCAGCAGCTCCAAGGGGGAAGAGACCCAGTACTTC
- TRBD1 TRBJ2-7 TRBV5-4 CASSLPGQDLLDEQYF TGTGCCAGCAGCTTGCCGGGACAGGACCTTTTAGACGAGCAGTACTTC
once TRBD2 TRBJ2-7 TRBV6-5 CASSFKGLTSEQYF TGTGCCAGCAGTTTTAAGGGACTAACTTCCGAGCAGTACTTC
- - TRBJ2-7 TRBV28 CASSTIYEQYF TGTGCCAGCTCGACTATCTACGAGCAGTACTTC
- - TRBJ1-4 TRBV9 CASSVGTLGDEKLFF TGTGCCAGCAGCGTCGGAACCTTAGGGGATGAAAAACTGTTTTTT
- TRBD2 TRBJ2-3 TRBV2 CASRGGTTSTDTQYF TGTGCCAGCAGGGGGGGGACTACCTCCACAGATACGCAGTATTTT
- - TRBJ2-7 TRBV28 CASRGWRRPYEQYF TGTGCCAGCAGAGGGTGGAGGCGCCCCTACGAGCAGTACTTC
- - TRBJ1-3 TRBV6-5 CASRHDSNSGNTIYF TGTGCCAGCAGGCACGACAGTAACTCTGGAAACACCATATATTTT
many TRBD1 TRBJ2-7 TRBV5-1 CASSATGTGTYEQYF TGCGCCAGCAGCGCAACCGGGACAGGGACCTACGAGCAGTACTTC
- - TRBJ1-5 TRBV19 CASSSPGHQRYSNQPQHF TGTGCCAGTAGTAGTCCGGGACACCAGAGGTATAGCAATCAGCCCCAGCATTTT
- - TRBJ1-4 TRBV7-9 CATNLGSNEKLFF TGTGCCACGAACCTAGGCTCCAATGAAAAACTGTTTTTT
few - TRBJ1-6 TRBV7-9 CASSLGAESGSPLNF TGTGCCAGCAGCTTAGGGGCCGAATCTGGATCACCCCTCAACTTT
- - TRBJ1-1 TRBV2 CASSRRGGEAFF TGTGCCAGCAGCCGGCGAGGCGGTGAAGCTTTCTTT
- TRBD2 TRBJ2-1 TRBV6-5 CASSLTSGGAGEQFF TGTGCCAGCAGTCTGACTAGCGGGGGGGCCGGTGAGCAGTTCTTC
- - TRBJ2-7 TRBV4-1 CASSRGAVSGKLPYEQYF TGCGCCAGCAGCCGGGGCGCTGTTTCAGGAAAGTTGCCCTACGAGCAGTACTTC
- TRBD1 TRBJ1-2 TRBV7-9 CASSLSAGGYYGYTF TGTGCCAGCAGCTTAAGCGCAGGGGGCTACTATGGCTACACCTTC
- TRBD1 TRBJ1-1 TRBV5-1 CASARTGMNTEAFF TGCGCCAGCGCCCGGACAGGCATGAACACTGAAGCTTTCTTT
- - TRBJ2-7 TRBV4-2 CASSQARALGDEQYF TGTGCCAGCAGCCAAGCCAGGGCCCTCGGAGACGAGCAGTACTTC
- - TRBJ1-2 TRBV29-1 CSAFTASERYPF TGCAGCGCCTTTACCGCTTCAGAGCGCTACCCCTTC
few - TRBJ1-6 TRBV7-2 CASSLGGRYNSPLHF TGTGCCAGCAGCTTAGGTGGGAGATATAATTCACCCCTCCACTTT
few - TRBJ2-1 TRBV10-2 CASSVTSYNEQFF TGCGCCAGCAGTGTAACTTCCTACAATGAGCAGTTCTTC
- - TRBJ2-5 TRBV30 CAWSVRGLPVGTQYF TGTGCCTGGAGTGTACGGGGACTCCCGGTCGGGACCCAGTACTTC
- - TRBJ2-1 TRBV5-1 CASSSFGGSSYNEQFF TGCGCCAGCAGCTCCTTTGGGGGGAGCTCCTACAATGAGCAGTTCTTC
- TRBD1 TRBJ1-6 TRBV19 CATRDRVKSPLHF TGTGCCACCAGGGACAGGGTAAAATCACCCCTCCACTTT
- - TRBJ1-5 TRBV5-4 CASSFGEGQPQNF TGTGCCAGCAGCTTCGGGGAGGGTCAGCCCCAGAATTTT
- - TRBJ1-1 TRBV5-4 CASSPDGGLGNTEAFF TGTGCCAGCAGCCCGGACGGGGGGCTTGGGAACACTGAAGCTTTCTTT
few - TRBJ1-5 TRBV5-5 CASSSKPGVISQPQNF TGTGCCAGCAGCTCAAAACCAGGGGTTATCAGTCAGCCCCAGAATTTT
- TRBD1 TRBJ2-7 TRBV19 CASSIDGTGASGSYEQYF TGTGCCAGTAGTATAGATGGGACAGGGGCGAGTGGCTCCTACGAGCAGTACTTC
- - TRBJ1-5 TRBV6-1 CASSERGGRSNQPQHF TGTGCCAGCAGTGAGAGGGGGGGCCGGAGCAATCAGCCCCAGCATTTT
once - TRBJ2-4 TRBV19 CASMATGLAKNIQYF TGTGCCAGCATGGCCACAGGGCTAGCCAAAAACATTCAGTACTTC
- - TRBJ2-5 TRBV6-5 CASSYSSSTRETQYF TGTGCCAGCAGTTACTCGTCAAGTACTCGCGAGACCCAGTACTTC
- TRBD2 TRBJ2-1 TRBV14 CASSQDLVLAGGDEQFF TGTGCCAGCAGCCAAGATCTGGTACTAGCGGGGGGGGATGAGCAGTTCTTC
- - TRBJ2-7 TRBV7-6 CASSLAQLGAYEQYF TGTGCCAGCAGCTTAGCGCAGTTAGGGGCGTACGAGCAGTACTTC
- - TRBJ1-2 TRBV18 CASSPEQDYGYTF TGTGCCAGCTCACCGGAACAGGACTATGGCTACACCTTC
- - TRBJ2-5 TRBV6-5 CASSYSVQGETQYF TGTGCCAGCAGTTACTCGGTTCAGGGGGAGACCCAGTACTTC
- TRBD1 TRBJ2-1 TRBV19 CASSIPQGVKLEQFF TGTGCCAGTAGTATCCCTCAGGGGGTGAAGCTTGAGCAGTTCTTC
- - TRBJ1-2 TRBV6-7 CASRQLGFRGGGVWRVYSYTF TGTGCCAGCAGACAACTAGGGTTTAGGGGGGGAGGGGTATGGAGGGTTTACAGCTACACCTTC
- TRBD2 TRBJ2-5 TRBV7-2 CASSPSLGGGGKETQYF TGTGCCAGCAGCCCATCGCTCGGCGGGGGGGGGAAGGAGACCCAGTACTTC
- TRBD1 TRBJ1-3 TRBV27 CASSSTGQGAGNTIYF TGTGCCAGCAGTTCCACCGGACAGGGGGCTGGAAACACCATATATTTT
- - TRBJ2-1 TRBV29-1 CSTRSTGGQFF TGCAGCACCCGGAGTACCGGCGGGCAGTTCTTC
- - TRBJ2-7 TRBV6-1 CASSGGPRSYEQYF TGTGCCAGCAGCGGTGGGCCTCGCTCCTACGAGCAGTACTTC
- TRBD1 TRBJ2-7 TRBV2 CASRTGPGFYEQYF TGTGCCAGCAGGACAGGGCCGGGGTTTTACGAGCAGTACTTC